Below are 23 T cell receptor beta chains sequenced from a single sample in a study of CXCR3-negative and CXCR3-positive naive CD8 T cells. The TRB cDNA libraries were prepared by 5' RACE with UMI labels. TCRdb reanalyzed the 5' RACE reads and collapses them to one entry per CDR3 protein, without DNA. Recorded for this sample: fewer than 80,000 distinct CDR3 sequences. The source material was naive CXCR3- CD8+ T cells from blood. Subset in this sample: CD45RO-CCR7+CD27+CD95- naive CD8+ T cells lacking CXCR3 (TNR3-). The receptors derive from a human donor in good health. Some clones in this sample may be carry-over from other donors' samples.

The gene calls are TRBV7-2 and TRBJ1-2. Germline values: CDR1 SGHTA, CDR2 FQGNSA. The length of the CDR3 is 14 residues. CDR3 sequence: CASSLATQDGGYTF.

The CDR3 here is CASSQDPAGGSPLHF. The chain joins TRBV4-2 to TRBJ1-6. Germline values: CDR1 LGHNA, CDR2 YNFKEQ. The CDR3 loop spans 15 amino acids.

The chain is built from TRBV28 and TRBJ2-1; the D gene TCRdb calls, TRBD2, cannot be checked with no DNA. The CDR3 has 15 residues. CDR1 is MDHEN, CDR2 SYDVKM, per germline. The CDR3 reads CASSFILAGAQEQFF. The variable domain in full, with the rest retrieved from reference TRBV28 and TRBJ2-1, is DVKVTQSSRYLVKRTGEKVFLECVQDMDHENMFWYRQDPGLGLRLIYFSYDVKMKEKGDIPEGYSVSREKKERFSLILESASTNQTSMYLCASSFILAGAQEQFFGPGTRLTVL.

The rearrangement links TRBV19 to TRBJ1-5; TCRdb reports TRBD1, a call that lacks DNA to check it against. Per germline, CDR1 LNHDA and CDR2 SQIVND (reference sequence). The CDR3 is 14 residues long. This CDR3 is CASSAAGGSQPQHF.

This chain links TRBV12-3 or TRBV12-4 with TRBJ1-1; TCRdb picks TRBD1, but there is no DNA to check that call. The CDR3 has 16 amino acids. CDR3 residues: CASSLDRDYMNTEAFF.

The chain recombines TRBV23-1 with TRBJ2-5; TCRdb returns TRBD2, unconfirmable since there is no DNA. TRBV23-1 is treated as an ORF (open reading frame) with a function not yet certain. The CDR3 consists of 16 residues. The CDR3 sequence is CASSQWDFRVEETQYF.

V and J are TRBV4-2 and TRBJ1-2; checking the TCRdb D call of TRBD1 is not possible without DNA. The CDR3 is 12 residues long. Germline assignment: CDR1 LGHNA and CDR2 YNFKEQ. The CDR3 region is CASSPGTGIPTF.

The chain couples TRBV6-2 or TRBV6-3 to TRBJ2-7; the TRBD1 assignment by TCRdb is unverifiable without DNA. Per the germline V gene, CDR1 is MNHEY and CDR2 is SVGEGT. The CDR3 extends over 14 amino acids. The CDR3 loop reads CASSGTGISYEQYF.

CDR3 residues: CSVEGHEVMSTEAFF. This rearrangement joins TRBV29-1 to TRBJ1-1. The CDR3 loop spans 15 amino acids. Germline V gives CDR1 SQVTM, CDR2 ANQGSEA.

This rearrangement joins TRBV29-1 to TRBJ2-3; TCRdb lists TRBD1, though no DNA is available to test this call. The germline CDR1 and CDR2 sequences are SQVTM and ANQGSEA. The CDR3 loop spans 11 amino acids. The CDR3 spells CSVLVSGGEDF.

The rearrangement uses TRBV20-1 and TRBJ2-5; TCRdb reports TRBD2, a call that lacks DNA to check it against. The V gene's germline CDR1 is DFQATT and CDR2 SNEGSKA (reference sequence). CDR3 length: 17 amino acids. CDR3: CSTPGGASGGPQETQYF.

V and J are TRBV20-1 and TRBJ2-7; the D call of TRBD1 rests on TCRdb alone, since no DNA is present to check it. This CDR3 comprises 13 residues. CDR1 DFQATT and CDR2 SNEGSKA come from the germline V gene (reference sequence). CDR3: CSARGRGTREQYF.

The genes are TRBV6-2 or TRBV6-3 and TRBJ2-2; as DNA is missing, the TRBD1 call by TCRdb cannot be tested. Germline V gene data show CDR1 as MNHEY and CDR2 as SVGEGT. CDR3 size: 16 residues. CDR3: CASSYRPGVATGELFF.

The chain joins TRBV7-9 to TRBJ2-7; TCRdb calls TRBD1, which cannot be checked without DNA. Looked up from germline, CDR1 is SEHNR and CDR2 is FQNEAQ (reference sequence). The CDR3 loop spans 15 amino acids. The CDR3 sequence is CASGSFRDSNYEQYF.

The rearrangement links TRBV4-3 to TRBJ2-7; there is no DNA to check the TCRdb D call of TRBD1. Germline V CDR1 and CDR2: LGHNA, YSLEER. The CDR3 contains 15 residues. The CDR3 protein is CASSQDAGTVYEQYF.

The chain uses TRBV28 and TRBJ2-7; with no DNA, the TCRdb D assignment of TRBD2 cannot be verified. In germline, CDR1 is MDHEN, CDR2 SYDVKM. The CDR3 runs 14 residues. The CDR3 spells CASSFGLESYEQYF.

The chain couples TRBV7-2 to TRBJ2-3; TCRdb returns TRBD1, unconfirmable since there is no DNA. CDR1 is SGHTA, CDR2 FQGNSA, per germline. This CDR3 contains 15 residues. The CDR3 sequence is CASSWGTYYTDTQYF.

The chain employs TRBV20-1 and TRBJ1-1; TCRdb's assignment of TRBD1 cannot be checked, as there is no DNA. Germline V gives CDR1 DFQATT, CDR2 SNEGSKA (reference sequence). CDR3 length: 14 amino acids. CDR3 sequence reads: CSAREGTGDTEAFF.

The rearrangement joins TRBV7-9 to TRBJ2-1; TCRdb reports TRBD2, a call that lacks DNA to check it against. The CDR3 totals 15 residues. Germline CDR1 reads SEHNR; CDR2 reads FQNEAQ (reference sequence). The CDR3 region is CASRRGGGSYNEQFF.

V and J are TRBV6-4 and TRBJ2-3; checking the TCRdb D call of TRBD1 is not possible without DNA. Germline CDR1 reads MRHNA; CDR2 reads SNTAGT. The CDR3 is 15 amino acids. CDR3 sequence reads: CASSDPDRRTDTQYF.

The V call is TRBV21-1, the J call TRBJ2-7; TCRdb gives TRBD1 as the D gene, but with no DNA this cannot be confirmed. TRBV21-1 is labeled a pseudogene. CDR3 length equals 13 residues. CDR3 in amino acids: CASSKEGGYEQYF.

This chain links TRBV20-1 with TRBJ1-5. Germline CDR1 DFQATT, CDR2 SNEGSKA (reference sequence). This CDR3 is 13 amino acids long. The CDR3 protein is CSATDREAQPQHF.

The chain couples TRBV6-2 or TRBV6-3 to TRBJ1-1; TCRdb reports TRBD1, a call that lacks DNA to check it against. The germline V gene has CDR1 MNHEY and CDR2 SVGEGT. CDR3 length: 14 residues. CDR3 sequence reads: CASSHPGFEGEAFF.